Listed here are 20 T cell receptor beta chains from one sample, sequenced in a study of identical twins. Each CDR3 protein is one row after TCRdb ran MiXCR on the 5' RACE reads. The sample lists about 220,000 distinct CDR3 sequences; approximately 8.3% were seen once. These data are also associated with another study on yellow fever vaccine responses in identical twins.

Sequencing was carried out using memory (CD45RO+) T cells sorted from blood. Receptor source: a woman aged 18-29 years in good health.

This clonotype was counted between two and nine times. V gene TRBV28 combines with J gene TRBJ2-7; a weak D match, TRBD1 (6 bases). Germline V gives CDR1 MDHEN, CDR2 SYDVKM. Trimming shortened V by 1 base and J by 1 base, and 11 bases separated the two germline ends. There are 15 residues in the CDR3. In DNA, the CDR3 is TGTGCCAGCAGTTTATTCGTACAGGGATCCTACGAGCAGTACTTC. Translation: CASSLFVQGSYEQYF.

This clonotype was seen more than once but under ten times. The V gene is TRBV7-6, the J gene TRBJ1-2; 8 nucleotides match TRBD1. Germline CDR1 SGHVS, CDR2 FNYEAQ. The CDR3 sequence is 13 residues long. V lost 5 bases and J lost 4; bases outside the gene matches: 3. The CDR3 spells CASSTGQAYGYTF. The CDR3 coding sequence is TGTGCCAGCAGCACGGGACAGGCCTATGGCTACACCTTC.

The chain employs TRBV6-2 or TRBV6-3 and TRBJ1-4, with TRBD1 identical over 7 bases. After removal of 5 bases from V and 8 bases from J, the junction contained 11 bases not matched to a gene. The CDR3 runs 15 residues. Per germline, CDR1 MNHEY and CDR2 SVGEGT. The DNA of the CDR3 is TGTGCCAGCAGTCCGAGGACAGGCTTAAGCGAAAAACTGTTTTTT. Protein sequence: CASSPRTGLSEKLFF.

This clonotype was seen at least ten times. The DNA of the CDR3 is TGCGCCAGCAGCTTGGATCGCTCGAGGGAAAGCTCCTACGAGCAGTACTTC. As protein: CASSLDRSRESSYEQYF. The chain carries TRBV5-1 and TRBJ2-7, with a weak D call TRBD2 (5 bases). Germline V gene sequence: CDR1 SGHRS, CDR2 YFSETQ. This CDR3 spans 17 amino acids. V lost 0 bases, J lost 0 bases, and 16 bases lay in between. Full variable domain (rest looked up from reference TRBV5-1 and TRBJ2-7): KAGVTQTPRYLIKTRGQQVTLSCSPISGHRSVSWYQQTPGQGLQFLFEYFSETQRNKGNFPGRFSGRQFSNSRSEMNVSTLELGDSALYLCASSLDRSRESSYEQYFGPGTRLTVT.

The chain links TRBV2 to TRBJ2-7, with 7 positions matching TRBD2. The V gene's germline CDR1 is SNHLY and CDR2 FYNNEI. Trimming cost V 7 bases and J 0 bases; bases outside gene matches: 3. The CDR3 contains 13 residues. The CDR3 is CASKSGASYEQYF. The CDR3 coding sequence is TGTGCCAGCAAGAGCGGGGCCTCCTACGAGCAGTACTTC. The full variable domain, in which reference TRBV2 and TRBJ2-7 provide the parts outside the CDR3, is EPEVTQTPSHQVTQMGQEVILRCVPISNHLYFYWYRQILGQKVEFLVSFYNNEISEKSEIFDDQFSVERPDGSNFTLKIRSTKLEDSAMYFCASKSGASYEQYFGPGTRLTVT.

V is TRBV5-1 and J is TRBJ2-7, with D unclear. V lost 5 bases to trimming and J lost 0 bases, with 9 bases between them. The CDR3 is made up of 13 amino acids. From germline, CDR1 is SGHRS and CDR2 YFSETQ. The CDR3 bases are TGCGCCAGCAGTGTCGCTCCCTCCTACGAGCAGTACTTC. Translated, it gives CASSVAPSYEQYF.

In this sample, this clonotype turned up many times. The chain is built from TRBV7-2 and TRBJ2-4, with TRBD2 matching over 12 bases. V shed 4 bases and J 6 bases; nucleotides not matched to a gene: 4. Germline-derived CDR1 and CDR2 are SGHTA and FQGNSA. The CDR3 totals 15 residues. CDR3 amino acids: CASSSTSGRSNIQYF. The CDR3 bases are TGTGCCAGCAGCTCGACTAGCGGGAGATCAAACATTCAGTACTTC.

This clonotype was observed a few times. The chain combines TRBV24-1 with TRBJ1-3; no clear D. V was trimmed by 3 bases and J by 2 bases, leaving 7 bases between them. The CDR3 is 14 residues long. Germline-derived CDR1 and CDR2 are KGHDR and SFDVKD. Here the CDR3 reads CATSDSKPGNTIYF. CDR3 DNA sequence: TGTGCCACCAGTGATAGTAAACCTGGAAACACCATATATTTT.

This clonotype was counted many times. The genes are TRBV12-3 or TRBV12-4 and TRBJ2-7; 8 bases match TRBD1. The CDR3 has 14 residues. After removal of 6 bases from V and 2 bases from J, the junction contained 6 bases not matched to a gene. The CDR3 bases are TGTGCCAGCAGATACAGGGGGTCAACCTACGAGCAGTACTTC. This sequence encodes CASRYRGSTYEQYF.

This clonotype was recorded at least ten times. The chain links TRBV10-3 to TRBJ1-4, with TRBD1 matching over 9 bases. CDR1 and CDR2 from the germline V gene are ENHRY and SYGVKD. The length of the CDR3 is 15 residues. V was pared by 6 bases and J by 4 bases, with 6 bases of the junction left unmatched. CDR3 amino acids: CAISEGQGNNEKLFF. As DNA, the CDR3 is TGTGCCATCAGCGAGGGACAGGGAAATAATGAAAAACTGTTTTTT.

The CDR3 protein is CASSLSVSAGGSYNEQFF. The CDR3 DNA reads as TGCGCCAGCAGCTTGTCTGTCTCAGCGGGGGGCTCCTACAATGAGCAGTTCTTC. The chain joins TRBV5-1 to TRBJ2-1, with 9 bases lining up with TRBD2. With 1 base clipped from V and 0 bases from J, the junction kept 8 bases outside the gene matches. The germline CDR1 and CDR2 sequences are SGHRS and YFSETQ. The CDR3 runs 18 residues.

V is TRBV7-9 and J is TRBJ2-5; TRBD1 aligns across 10 bases. Germline CDR1 SEHNR, CDR2 FQNEAQ (reference sequence). Trimming at V came to 5 bases and at J to 4 bases, leaving 4 bases not matched to a gene. The CDR3 has 14 residues. CDR3 in DNA: TGTGCCAGCAGCCTCGGACAGGGGGTAGAGACCCAGTACTTC. This translates into CASSLGQGVETQYF. Supplemented by reference TRBV7-9 and TRBJ2-5, the full variable domain reads DTGVSQNPRHKITKRGQNVTFRCDPISEHNRLYWYRQTLGQGPEFLTYFQNEAQLEKSRLLSDRFSAERPKGSFSTLEIQRTEQGDSAMYLCASSLGQGVETQYFGPGTRLLVL.

The gene calls are TRBV6-2 or TRBV6-3 and TRBJ2-4; D might be TRBD1 (6 bases). Germline V CDR1 and CDR2: MNHEY, SVGEGT. V lost 5 bases and J 4 bases, leaving 15 bases between the germline ends. This CDR3 has 15 residues. The CDR3 nucleotides read TGTGCCAGCAGTCGCCCAGGGCAGGGGAAAAACATTCAGTACTTC. It translates to CASSRPGQGKNIQYF.

This clonotype was recorded many times. This chain uses TRBV7-2 with TRBJ1-5; maybe TRBD1 (5 bases). Germline values: CDR1 SGHTA, CDR2 FQGNSA. Trimming left V 2 bases short and J 4 bases short, with 6 bases between. CDR3 length equals 13 residues. CDR3 in DNA: TGTGCCAGCAGCTTAAAGGGGAATCAGCCCCAGCATTTT. This encodes CASSLKGNQPQHF.

The J gene is TRBJ1-1, the V gene TRBV6-1; the D is unclear. CDR1 is MNHNS, CDR2 SASEGT, per germline. Deletions cut 3 bases from V and 1 base from J, with 15 bases between. This CDR3 spans 16 amino acids. CDR3 nucleotides: TGTGCCAGCAGTGATGACCCCCTGTCAAGGAACACTGAAGCTTTCTTT. Protein product: CASSDDPLSRNTEAFF.

This clonotype was counted only a few times. The rearrangement links TRBV29-1 to TRBJ2-6; possible D gene TRBD1, 6 bases. Germline V CDR1 and CDR2: SQVTM, ANQGSEA. Trimming took off 6 bases at V and 2 bases at J, with 8 bases between the two ends. The CDR3 totals 13 residues. The CDR3 sequence: CSVGAAGANVLTF. The CDR3 bases are TGCAGCGTGGGGGCGGCTGGGGCCAACGTCCTGACTTTC.

This clonotype appeared a few times. The chain is built from TRBV28 and TRBJ1-4; tentatively, D is TRBD1 (6 bases). Trimming pared 4 bases from V and 2 bases from J, leaving 20 bases between. From germline, CDR1 is MDHEN and CDR2 SYDVKM. The CDR3 extends over 18 amino acids. DNA for the CDR3: TGTGCCAGCAGTTCTAGGGGACGGCAGGGGTGGACTAATGAAAAACTGTTTTTT. Translation gives CASSSRGRQGWTNEKLFF.

This clonotype showed up just a few times. The chain links TRBV20-1 to TRBJ2-1; the match to TRBD2 covers 9 bases. V gave up 3 bases and J gave up 4 bases; unmatched junction bases: 10. Germline V lookup: CDR1 DFQATT, CDR2 SNEGSKA (reference sequence). The CDR3 loop spans 16 amino acids. The CDR3 DNA is TGCAGTGCTAGTGTGGGGACTAGCAGGCGGTACAATGAGCAGTTCTTC. This sequence encodes CSASVGTSRRYNEQFF.

This clonotype has more than one count but fewer than ten. The chain uses TRBV29-1 and TRBJ2-5; D gene unclear. The length of the CDR3 is 13 residues. Trimming removed 2 bases from V and 2 bases from J, with 9 bases in between. CDR1 SQVTM and CDR2 ANQGSEA come from the germline V gene. CDR3 sequence: CSVEKAVQETQYF. CDR3 nucleotide sequence: TGCAGCGTTGAAAAGGCAGTTCAAGAGACCCAGTACTTC.

This clonotype was seen ten or more times. The chain employs TRBV7-6 and TRBJ2-1; D possibly matches TRBD1 or TRBD2 (7 bases each). The CDR3 has 18 residues. CDR1 SGHVS and CDR2 FNYEAQ come from the germline V gene. Trimming cost V 0 bases and J 8 bases, with 23 bases left between them. The CDR3: CASSLARGRGRGDDEQFF. The CDR3 coding sequence is TGTGCCAGCAGCTTAGCTAGGGGGCGCGGGAGAGGAGACGATGAGCAGTTCTTC.